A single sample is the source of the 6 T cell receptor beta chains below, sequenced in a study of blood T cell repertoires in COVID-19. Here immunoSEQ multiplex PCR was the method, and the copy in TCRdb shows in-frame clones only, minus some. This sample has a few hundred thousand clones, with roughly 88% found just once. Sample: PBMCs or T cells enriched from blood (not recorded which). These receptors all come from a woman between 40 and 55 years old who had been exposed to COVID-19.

The CDR3 sequence: CASSLEPNTEAFF. Written as DNA, the CDR3 is TGTGCCAGCAGCCTCGAGCCGAACACTGAAGCTTTCTTT. The chain links TRBV4-2 to TRBJ1-1; D not certain. The CDR3 length is 13 residues. The V gene's germline CDR1 is LGHNA and CDR2 YNFKEQ. The V and J ends lost 4 bases and 1 base respectively, with 7 bases between them.

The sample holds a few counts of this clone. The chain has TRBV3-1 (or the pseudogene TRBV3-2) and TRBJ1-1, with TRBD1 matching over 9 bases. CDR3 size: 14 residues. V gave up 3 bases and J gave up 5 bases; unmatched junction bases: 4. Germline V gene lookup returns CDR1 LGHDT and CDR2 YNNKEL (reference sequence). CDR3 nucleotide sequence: TGTGCCAGCAGCCAGCTGGGGACAGGGACTGAAGCTTTCTTT. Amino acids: CASSQLGTGTEAFF.

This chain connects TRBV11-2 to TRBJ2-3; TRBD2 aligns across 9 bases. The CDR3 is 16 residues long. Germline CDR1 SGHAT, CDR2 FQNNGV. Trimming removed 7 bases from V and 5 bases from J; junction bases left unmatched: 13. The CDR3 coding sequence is TGTGCCAGCACCATGGGGGCGGGGGGGCATAAAGATACGCAGTATTTT. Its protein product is CASTMGAGGHKDTQYF.

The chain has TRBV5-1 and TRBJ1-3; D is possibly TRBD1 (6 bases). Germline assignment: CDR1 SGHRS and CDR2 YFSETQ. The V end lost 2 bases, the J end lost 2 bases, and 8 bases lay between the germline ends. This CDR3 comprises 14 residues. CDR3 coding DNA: TGCGCCAGCAGCTTAGGGACACCTGGAAACACCATATATTTT. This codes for CASSLGTPGNTIYF.

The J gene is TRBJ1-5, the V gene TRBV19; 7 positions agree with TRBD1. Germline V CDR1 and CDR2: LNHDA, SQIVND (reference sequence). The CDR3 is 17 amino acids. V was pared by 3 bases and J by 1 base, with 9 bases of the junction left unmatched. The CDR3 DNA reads TGTGCCAGTAGTATCAGTCGACAGGGATCGAGCAATCAGCCCCAGCATTTT. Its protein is CASSISRQGSSNQPQHF.

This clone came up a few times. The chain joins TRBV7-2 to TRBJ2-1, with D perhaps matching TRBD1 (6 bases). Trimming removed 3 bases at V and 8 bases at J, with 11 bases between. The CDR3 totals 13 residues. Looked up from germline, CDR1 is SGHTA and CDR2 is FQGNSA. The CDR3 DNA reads TGTGCCAGCAGCTTGAACAGGGACGATGAGCAGTTCTTC. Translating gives CASSLNRDDEQFF. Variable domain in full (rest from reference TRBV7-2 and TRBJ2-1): GAGVSQSPSNKVTEKGKDVELRCDPISGHTALYWYRQSLGQGLEFLIYFQGNSAPDKSGLPSDRFSAERTGGSVSTLTIQRTQQEDSAVYLCASSLNRDDEQFFGPGTRLTVL.